The T cell receptor beta chain under discussion was sequenced for a study of read filtering for tumor transcriptome and immune sequencing. As for the study in general: By R-ISS, stages I, II and III held about 8, 17 and 7 patients. Per sample, TCR-region reads ranged about 4.05 to 10.27 million by IR-seq, about 80 to 1,400 by RNA-seq.

The CDR3 is 13 residues long. V lost 7 bases and J 1 base, leaving 9 bases between the germline ends. CDR1 MNHEY and CDR2 SMNVEV come from the germline V gene (reference sequence). The library was built from about 400 ng RNA with molecular barcoded adaptors for alpha/delta and beta/gamma chains. MiXCR was run by TCRdb on the reads, yielding one entry per CDR3 protein. The profile shows approximately 59,000 distinct CDR3 sequences, approximately 13% of them singletons. This clonotype was picked up many times. At the time of active disease, bone marrow was collected from every patient. The sequence was obtained from a donor over 35 with multiple myeloma. Sequences were obtained from a population of CD138-negative cells sorted from bone marrow. This chain links TRBV27 with TRBJ2-3; D is ambiguous. DNA for the CDR3: TGTGCCAGCAAGTTGAGTGGCACAGATACGCAGTATTTT. Its protein product is CASKLSGTDTQYF.